This T cell receptor beta chain was captured by sequencing in a study of CD8 T cells in ankylosing spondylitis (dated by TCRdb to 2016 to 2017). Turning to the overall study: The study set out to find disease-linked TCR variants by profiling T cell receptor beta repertoires in ankylosing spondylitis patients and healthy donors. The full study cohort comprised 20 to 30 ankylosing spondylitis patients and 85 to 120 healthy donors. Peripheral blood was sampled, and synovial fluid was also collected from ankylosing spondylitis patients. Here is what the overall study found, with its caveats: Some of the motif variants had been reported before in the synovial fluid and blood of reactive arthritis patients, a finding that suggests common disease-initiation mechanisms. The disease-linked clones had a CD8+ phenotype and were found at relatively low frequencies in peripheral blood. A TCR beta motif of several highly homologous amino acid variants appeared characteristic of blood from ankylosing spondylitis patients. The disease-linked clones were reported to be significantly enriched in matched synovial fluid samples from ankylosing spondylitis patients.

The data were produced on an Illumina HiSeq 2500. Quantitative 5'-RACE with molecular barcodes was used to prepare TCR beta libraries. As for the authors' bioinformatics: A new computational method, built on a probabilistic model of VDJ rearrangement, was used to identify disease-linked TCR variants. TCRdb reprocessing: public reads trimmed at Q25 with fastp, clones called with MiXCR, in-frame beta chains kept. Merged by CDR3 protein, the rows form single entries marked with the most common genes and DNA. The V and J calls shown here were made by TCRdb, not taken from the authors' results. The sample profile shows fewer than 650,000 distinct CDR3 sequences; roughly 13% of them were found once. The top ten clones comprise about 6.5% of the sample. There are a few counts of this clonotype. The clone's antigen remains unknown. The junction does not match germline at one end; this may be a read error. Inclusive of the bounding cysteine and phenylalanine, the CDR3 is 15 residues long. Only the CDR3 DNA stays, 45 bases, in frame from base 1. According to the germline V gene (reference sequence), CDR1 reads DFQATT and CDR2 reads SNEGSKA.

What was sequenced was blood, either unsorted or a sorted T cell fraction (not recorded which). The sequence links TRBV20-1 to TRBJ2-1; 12 junctional bases match TRBD2. The sequence was collected from a male donor with ankylosing spondylitis. The CDR3 has the sequence CSALPPGLAGNQQFF. Read as DNA, the sequence is TGCAGTGCACTACCCCCGGGACTAGCGGGCAATCAGCAGTTCTTC.